The 27 T cell receptor beta chains given below trace back to one sample, sequenced in a study of blood T cell repertoires in COVID-19. The table came from immunoSEQ multiplex PCR; TCRdb's copy has only in-frame clones and leaves some out. The data contain around 81,000 clones, around 80% of them seen just once; the ten biggest clones take up more than 10%. The sample was peripheral blood. All receptors derive from a human donor in a cohort sampled during active COVID-19.

The V call is TRBV12-5, the J call TRBJ2-3; 11 positions agree with TRBD2. The CDR3 contains 15 residues. V trimming: 7 bases; J trimming: 5 bases; junction bases outside the gene matches: 8. CDR1 LGHNT and CDR2 FRNRAP come from the germline V gene. The CDR3 loop is CASAFLGLAGDTQYF. The CDR3 DNA follows: TGTGCTAGTGCCTTCCTTGGACTAGCGGGAGATACGCAGTATTTT.

This clone came up a few times. The chain carries TRBV19 and TRBJ2-7; weak D call: TRBD1 (5 bases). In germline, CDR1 is LNHDA, CDR2 SQIVND (reference sequence). This CDR3 spans 15 amino acids. Trimming left V 5 bases short and J 0 bases short, with 14 bases between. This chain's CDR3 is CASSEQAGPSYEQYF. The CDR3 DNA sequence: TGTGCCAGTAGTGAGCAGGCAGGGCCCTCCTACGAGCAGTACTTC.

V usage is TRBV5-4 and J usage is TRBJ2-5, with 7 bases lining up with TRBD2. V lost 4 bases and J lost 5; bases outside the gene matches: 8. CDR3 length: 14 residues. Per germline, CDR1 SGHNT and CDR2 YYREEE (reference sequence). The CDR3 coding sequence is TGTGCCAGCAGCGTTAAGCGGGGAATGGAGACCCAGTACTTC. Translated, it gives CASSVKRGMETQYF.

The chain employs TRBV6-2 or TRBV6-3 and TRBJ2-1; 9 nucleotides align to TRBD2. The trim removed 0 bases at V and 8 bases at J, leaving 8 bases unmatched. This CDR3 spans 16 amino acids. Per germline, CDR1 MNHEY and CDR2 SVGEGT. The CDR3 loop reads CASSYSSGLARYEQFF. The CDR3 bases are TGTGCCAGCAGTTACTCTTCCGGACTAGCGCGCTATGAGCAGTTCTTC.

This rearrangement joins TRBV6-5 to TRBJ1-6, with D hard to call. V dropped 6 bases and J dropped 8 bases, with 11 bases sitting between them. CDR1 is MNHEY and CDR2 is SVGAGI in the germline V gene. There are 13 residues in the CDR3. The CDR3 region has the DNA TGTGCCAGCAGAAAAAGGCGGGATTCACCCCTCCACTTT. Residues: CASRKRRDSPLHF.

The rearrangement links TRBV28 to TRBJ2-7; 7 nucleotides line up with TRBD2. Germline trimming cut 8 bases from V and 2 bases from J; bases unmatched to any gene: 12. There are 15 residues in the CDR3. Germline V gene data show CDR1 as MDHEN and CDR2 as SYDVKM. DNA of the CDR3: TGTGCCAGCCGCCTACGGGGGGATCGGACCTACGAGCAGTACTTC. Its protein product is CASRLRGDRTYEQYF.

V usage is TRBV7-6 and J usage is TRBJ1-1, with 9 bases aligning to TRBD1. Germline lookup yields CDR1 SGHVS and CDR2 FNYEAQ. V shed 5 bases, J shed 4 bases, and the junction held 8 bases outside the gene matches. The CDR3 loop spans 15 amino acids. Here the CDR3 DNA reads TGTGCCAGCAGCCCCGACAGGGGACAGGGCACTGAAGCTTTCTTT. Encoded protein: CASSPDRGQGTEAFF. The full variable domain, its missing parts supplied by reference TRBV7-6 and TRBJ1-1, is GAGVSQSPRYKVTKRGQDVALRCDPISGHVSLYWYRQALGQGPEFLTYFNYEAQQDKSGLPNDRFSAERPEGSISTLTIQRTEQRDSAMYRCASSPDRGQGTEAFFGQGTRLTVV.

The rearrangement joins TRBV7-2 to TRBJ1-3; D remains ambiguous. The CDR3 totals 14 residues. V was pared by 7 bases and J by 2 bases, with 12 bases between. The germline V gene encodes CDR1 SGHTA and CDR2 FQGNSA. CDR3 protein: CASTSEPAGNTIYF. The DNA for the CDR3 is TGTGCCAGCACTTCGGAGCCGGCTGGAAACACCATATATTTT.

This chain joins TRBV19 and TRBJ1-4; 9 bases agree with TRBD1. J was trimmed by 0 bases and V by 4 bases; bases with no gene match: 3. From germline, CDR1 is LNHDA and CDR2 SQIVND (reference sequence). The CDR3 spans 16 residues. Here the CDR3 reads CASSRGQGTTNEKLFF. The CDR3 bases are TGTGCCAGTAGTAGGGGACAGGGAACAACTAATGAAAAACTGTTTTTT.

This chain uses TRBV2 with TRBJ2-7, with 7 bases aligning to TRBD1. CDR1 and CDR2 (germline): SNHLY, FYNNEI. The CDR3 contains 15 residues. Trimming at V came to 5 bases and at J to 3 bases, leaving 10 bases not matched to a gene. In DNA, the CDR3 is TGTGCCAGCAGTAGCCCCGGGACAGCGAACTACGAGCAGTACTTC. This codes for CASSSPGTANYEQYF.

This clone was recorded once. This CDR3 is CASSGGVGSAQHF. CDR3 bases: TGTGCCAGCAGCGGGGGGGTCGGTTCGGCCCAGCATTTT. This chain connects TRBV9 to TRBJ1-5, with D maybe TRBD1 (5 bases). Germline V lookup: CDR1 SGDLS, CDR2 YYNGEE. The V end lost 3 bases, the J end lost 11 bases, and 15 bases lay between the germline ends. The CDR3 extends over 13 amino acids.

Relative to its sample, this clone is medium-sized (0.01 to 0.1%). V gene TRBV10-3 combines with J gene TRBJ2-7; D is perhaps TRBD1 (6 bases). CDR1 is ENHRY, CDR2 SYGVKD, per germline. Trimming removed 7 bases from V and 0 bases from J, with 10 bases in between. The CDR3 length is 13 residues. DNA for the CDR3: TGTGCCATCAAGGGGGAAAGCTCCTACGAGCAGTACTTC. Its protein is CAIKGESSYEQYF.

The chain joins TRBV2 to TRBJ1-5, with 8 bases aligning to TRBD1. Germline values: CDR1 SNHLY, CDR2 FYNNEI. The trim removed 4 bases at V and 7 bases at J, leaving 6 bases unmatched. The CDR3 totals 14 residues. The CDR3 here is CASSGTGRTQPQHF. Here the CDR3 DNA reads TGTGCCAGCAGTGGGACAGGGAGGACCCAGCCCCAGCATTTT.

V gene TRBV19 combines with J gene TRBJ1-4; D is unresolved. Germline lookup yields CDR1 LNHDA and CDR2 SQIVND (reference sequence). The length of the CDR3 is 13 residues. Trimming shortened V by 0 bases and J by 10 bases, and 9 bases separated the two germline ends. The CDR3 loop is CASSIDGLGKLFF. As DNA, the CDR3 is TGTGCCAGTAGTATAGATGGACTCGGAAAACTGTTTTTT.

The rearrangement joins TRBV24-1 to TRBJ2-2; maybe TRBD1 (8 bases). Trimming took off 5 bases at V and 1 base at J, with 34 bases between the two ends. This CDR3 spans 23 amino acids. The germline gives CDR1 KGHDR, CDR2 SFDVKD. CDR3 nucleotides: TGTGCCACCAGTGGCCGAGGCAAGACAGGGGACATCCTAGCGGTACAGAACACCGGGGAGCTGTTTTTT. Translated, it gives CATSGRGKTGDILAVQNTGELFF.

This chain connects TRBV2 to TRBJ2-7; D is possibly TRBD1 (5 bases). CDR3 length: 13 amino acids. Germline V gene lookup returns CDR1 SNHLY and CDR2 FYNNEI. V was clipped by 4 bases and J by 2 bases, with 9 bases between them. The CDR3 is CASSGGTTYEQYF. In DNA form, the CDR3 reads TGTGCCAGCAGTGGGGGCACCACCTACGAGCAGTACTTC. Complete variable domain (other parts from reference TRBV2 and TRBJ2-7): EPEVTQTPSHQVTQMGQEVILRCVPISNHLYFYWYRQILGQKVEFLVSFYNNEISEKSEIFDDQFSVERPDGSNFTLKIRSTKLEDSAMYFCASSGGTTYEQYFGPGTRLTVT.

In nucleotides, the CDR3 is TGCGCCAGCAGCCGTGACATAGAAGAGACCCAGTACTTC. This translates into CASSRDIEETQYF. The chain links TRBV5-1 to TRBJ2-5; D not certain. Germline V lookup: CDR1 SGHRS, CDR2 YFSETQ. V was shortened by 4 bases and J by 3 bases, with 10 bases between the two germline ends. This CDR3 has 13 residues.

This chain links TRBV7-2 with TRBJ2-2; 10 bases line up with TRBD1. CDR1 SGHTA and CDR2 FQGNSA come from the germline V gene. This CDR3 has 15 residues. J lost 8 bases, V lost 4 bases, and 7 bases had no gene match. The CDR3 bases are TGTGCCAGCAGCTCTGGGACAGGGGCTACGGGGGAGCTGTTTTTT. This codes for CASSSGTGATGELFF.

The chain joins TRBV5-4 to TRBJ2-1; 7 bases map to TRBD2. The CDR3 sequence is 16 residues long. The germline V gene has CDR1 SGHNT and CDR2 YYREEE (reference sequence). V was pared by 0 bases and J by 6 bases, with 9 bases of the junction left unmatched. DNA for the CDR3: TGTGCCAGCAGCTTGGCTTCGGGGAGGGTTCTCAATGAGCAGTTCTTC. It is translated as CASSLASGRVLNEQFF.

The chain uses TRBV4-2 and TRBJ2-3; weak D call: TRBD2 (6 bases). The ends were cut back, 0 bases at V and 4 bases at J, with 14 bases in the middle. CDR1 is LGHNA, CDR2 YNFKEQ, per germline. The CDR3 loop spans 16 amino acids. CDR3 protein: CASSQEVAGGADTQYF. CDR3 DNA: TGTGCCAGCAGCCAAGAAGTAGCCGGAGGGGCAGATACGCAGTATTTT.

The chain couples TRBV9 to TRBJ2-1; maybe TRBD1 (5 bases). There are 14 residues in the CDR3. Between the trimmed V and J ends, which lost 0 bases and 12 bases, there was a span of 16 bases. CDR1 and CDR2 from the germline V gene are SGDLS and YYNGEE. The CDR3: CASSVAREGSWQFF. The DNA for the CDR3 is TGTGCCAGCAGCGTAGCCAGGGAAGGATCTTGGCAGTTCTTC.

The V and J genes are TRBV18 and TRBJ2-1; tentative D call: TRBD1 (7 bases). The CDR3 runs to 15 residues. Germline CDR1 reads KGHSH; CDR2 reads LQKENI. V lost 4 bases, J lost 7 bases, and 17 bases lay in between. The chain's CDR3 is CASSRGGGGVNEQFF. DNA for the CDR3: TGTGCCAGCTCACGGGGTGGAGGGGGCGTGAATGAGCAGTTCTTC.

The chain links TRBV6-5 to TRBJ1-2; TRBD1 agrees at 7 bases. CDR1 is MNHEY and CDR2 is SVGAGI in the germline V gene. V lost 9 bases and J lost 4; bases outside the gene matches: 8. This CDR3 has 13 residues. This CDR3 is CASVSDRIYGYTF. The CDR3 nucleotides read TGTGCCAGTGTCTCGGACAGGATCTATGGCTACACCTTC.

The count of this clone is one. In the same sample, other DNA sequences code for this CDR3. V usage is TRBV7-8 and J usage is TRBJ1-2; D is uncertain. CDR3 size: 16 residues. Looked up from germline, CDR1 is SGHVS and CDR2 is FQNEAQ. Trimming pared 0 bases from V and 8 bases from J, leaving 19 bases between. Written as DNA, the CDR3 is TGTGCCAGCAGCTTAGCGCCGAGGGCCGGGGTGGGGGGCTACACCTTC. As protein: CASSLAPRAGVGGYTF.

The V and J genes are TRBV29-1 and TRBJ2-3, with TRBD2 identical over 11 bases. Trimming cost V 0 bases and J 10 bases; bases outside gene matches: 6. Germline V CDR1 and CDR2: SQVTM, ANQGSEA. The CDR3 extends over 14 amino acids. CDR3 nucleotide sequence: TGCAGCGTTGAAGATCTTAGCGGGGGGGTGTCGCAGTATTTT. It translates to CSVEDLSGGVSQYF.

This chain uses TRBV19 with TRBJ1-3; TRBD1 matches at 7 bases. This CDR3 contains 11 residues. Losses at the gene ends were 7 bases for V and 8 bases for J; bases not matched to a gene: 2. CDR1 is LNHDA and CDR2 is SQIVND in the germline V gene (reference sequence). In nucleotides, the CDR3 is TGTGCCAGTAAGCAGGGGGACACCATATATTTT. Its protein product is CASKQGDTIYF.

The rearrangement joins TRBV3-1 (or the pseudogene TRBV3-2) to TRBJ1-2, with 8 nucleotides matching TRBD1. Germline lookup yields CDR1 LGHDT and CDR2 YNNKEL (reference sequence). After removal of 5 bases from V and 3 bases from J, the junction contained 8 bases not matched to a gene. This CDR3 has 15 amino acids. This CDR3 reads CASSAGGGWYYGYTF. CDR3 nucleotide sequence: TGTGCCAGCAGCGCAGGGGGCGGATGGTACTATGGCTACACCTTC.